Below, 17 T cell receptor beta chains from the same sample are listed, as sequenced in a study of T cell changes during pregnancy in multiple sclerosis. Measured with immunoSEQ multiplex PCR; TCRdb has only the in-frame clones, and not every one. The sample yields about 32,000 clones, roughly 90% seen once. Sequenced material: CD4+ T cells from peripheral blood mononuclear cells, taken after pregnancy. Source of these receptors: a female donor in good health, enrolled as a control in a pregnancy study.

This chain joins TRBV19 and TRBJ1-1, with D possibly matching TRBD1 (5 bases). Trimming took off 1 base at V and 2 bases at J, with 11 bases between the two ends. Germline-derived CDR1 and CDR2 are LNHDA and SQIVND (reference sequence). The CDR3 extends over 15 amino acids. The CDR3 DNA reads TGTGCCAGTAGTATAGGTGCAGGGACTAACACTGAAGCTTTCTTT. This encodes CASSIGAGTNTEAFF. Using reference TRBV19 and TRBJ1-1 for the parts outside the CDR3, the full variable domain is DGGITQSPKYLFRKEGQNVTLSCEQNLNHDAMYWYRQDPGQGLRLIYYSQIVNDFQKGDIAEGYSVSREKKESFPLTVTSAQKNPTAFYLCASSIGAGTNTEAFFGQGTRLTVV.

This sequence joins TRBV7-2 and TRBJ2-1; 14 bases match TRBD2. V was clipped by 3 bases and J by 7 bases; unmatched bases: 5. Germline loops: CDR1 SGHTA, CDR2 FQGNSA. This CDR3 spans 16 amino acids. The CDR3, as DNA: TGTGCCAGCAGCTTCAGACTAGCGGGAGGGCCGAATGAGCAGTTCTTC. Its protein is CASSFRLAGGPNEQFF.

V gene TRBV18 combines with J gene TRBJ1-4; TRBD1 matches at 7 bases. V trimming: 3 bases; J trimming: 7 bases; junction bases outside the gene matches: 5. Germline CDR1 and CDR2: KGHSH and LQKENI. The CDR3 runs to 14 residues. For the CDR3, the DNA is TGTGCCAGCTCACCGAAGGGGGCTAGTGAAAAACTGTTTTTT. It encodes CASSPKGASEKLFF. Full variable domain (remainder filled in from reference TRBV18 and TRBJ1-4): NAGVMQNPRHLVRRRGQEARLRCSPMKGHSHVYWYRQLPEEGLKFMVYLQKENIIDESGMPKERFSAEFPKEGPSILRIQQVVRGDSAAYFCASSPKGASEKLFFGSGTQLSVL.

J is TRBJ2-1 and V is TRBV27; 7 bases fit TRBD1. Germline loops: CDR1 MNHEY, CDR2 SMNVEV (reference sequence). The CDR3 spans 18 residues. With 7 bases clipped from V and 0 bases from J, the junction kept 15 bases outside the gene matches. Here the CDR3 reads CASIRNYQGGISYNEQFF. CDR3 nucleotides: TGTGCCAGCATCCGCAACTACCAAGGGGGCATCTCCTACAATGAGCAGTTCTTC.

The J gene is TRBJ2-3, the V gene TRBV18; 9 bases are a match to TRBD2. Germline assignment: CDR1 KGHSH and CDR2 LQKENI. The CDR3 loop spans 15 amino acids. With 4 bases clipped from V and 1 base from J, the junction kept 3 bases outside the gene matches. Here the CDR3 DNA reads TGTGCCAGCTCACGGGCTAGCGGGGGCACAGATACGCAGTATTTT. It translates to CASSRASGGTDTQYF. The full variable domain, rest sourced from reference TRBV18 and TRBJ2-3, is NAGVMQNPRHLVRRRGQEARLRCSPMKGHSHVYWYRQLPEEGLKFMVYLQKENIIDESGMPKERFSAEFPKEGPSILRIQQVVRGDSAAYFCASSRASGGTDTQYFGPGTRLTVL.

The genes are TRBV5-6 and TRBJ1-4; 7 bases match TRBD1. This CDR3 region has 14 residues. J was trimmed by 3 bases and V by 3 bases; bases with no gene match: 2. The V gene's germline CDR1 is SGHDT and CDR2 YYEEEE. The CDR3 nucleotides are TGTGCCAGCAGCTCGGGACAGCCTAATGAAAAACTGTTTTTT. This gives the protein CASSSGQPNEKLFF.

The chain links TRBV5-6 to TRBJ2-3; possible D gene TRBD2, 6 bases. Per germline, CDR1 SGHDT and CDR2 YYEEEE. CDR3 length: 13 amino acids. The V end lost 6 bases, the J end lost 2 bases, and 10 bases lay between the germline ends. CDR3 DNA: TGTGCCAGCACCTGGGACTCCACAGATACGCAGTATTTT. Protein product: CASTWDSTDTQYF. The entire variable domain, with the rest obtained from reference TRBV5-6 and TRBJ2-3, is as follows: DAGVTQSPTHLIKTRGQQVTLRCSPKSGHDTVSWYQQALGQGPQFIFQYYEEEERQRGNFPDRFSGHQFPNYSSELNVNALLLGDSALYLCASTWDSTDTQYFGPGTRLTVL.

This chain joins TRBV5-4 and TRBJ2-1, with 10 bases matching TRBD2. V was pared by 1 base and J by 0 bases, with 10 bases of the junction left unmatched. Germline V CDR1 and CDR2: SGHNT, YYREEE (reference sequence). The CDR3 covers 19 residues. The CDR3 protein is CASSLRISGGPSSYNEQFF. The DNA for the CDR3 is TGTGCCAGCAGCTTGAGGATTAGCGGGGGGCCGAGCTCCTACAATGAGCAGTTCTTC. The full variable domain, with the rest looked up from reference TRBV5-4 and TRBJ2-1, is ETGVTQSPTHLIKTRGQQVTLRCSSQSGHNTVSWYQQALGQGPQFIFQYYREEENGRGNFPPRFSGLQFPNYSSELNVNALELDDSALYLCASSLRISGGPSSYNEQFFGPGTRLTVL.

This clone was seen only once. The chain is built from TRBV30 and TRBJ2-3; TRBD1 aligns across 9 bases. Germline V gene lookup returns CDR1 GTSNPN and CDR2 SVGIG (reference sequence). This CDR3 spans 16 amino acids. V lost 4 bases and J lost 2; bases outside the gene matches: 10. CDR3 in DNA: TGTGCCTGGAACACACCGGGACAGGGACTCACAGATACGCAGTATTTT. Amino acid sequence: CAWNTPGQGLTDTQYF.

In this sample, this clone turned up a few times. The J gene is TRBJ2-7, the V gene TRBV10-1; weak D call: TRBD2 (7 bases). V lost 11 bases to trimming and J lost 2 bases, with 22 bases between them. The CDR3 is 15 amino acids. The germline CDR1 and CDR2 sequences are WNHNN and SYGVQD (reference sequence). The CDR3: CAPPLTGGGTYEQYF. The CDR3 DNA reads as TGCGCCCCACCCCTGACAGGCGGGGGTACCTACGAGCAGTACTTC.

This chain joins TRBV7-3 and TRBJ1-1, with D unclear. The V end was cut by 2 bases, the J end by 6 bases, with 10 bases between. The CDR3 sequence is 13 residues long. Per germline, CDR1 SGHTA and CDR2 FQGTGA. The CDR3, as DNA: TGTGCCAGCAGCTTAGCTGTGGAGGCTGAAGCTTTCTTT. It translates to CASSLAVEAEAFF.

The V gene is TRBV4-3, the J gene TRBJ1-2; D is undetermined. The CDR3 covers 15 residues. The V gene lost 0 bases and the J gene lost 3 bases, with 11 bases spanning the gap. CDR1 and CDR2 from the germline V gene are LGHNA and YSLEER. For the CDR3, the DNA is TGCGCCAGCAGCCAAGAAAATGGGCGTGACTATGGCTACACCTTC. Amino acid sequence: CASSQENGRDYGYTF.

The chain recombines TRBV6-6 with TRBJ2-7; the D gene is possibly TRBD1 (6 bases). Trimming took 2 bases from V and 5 from J, leaving 13 bases between them. The germline gives CDR1 MNHNY, CDR2 SVGAGI (reference sequence). This CDR3 has 14 residues. CDR3 protein: CASSYTRGGHEQYF. The DNA of the CDR3 is TGTGCCAGCAGTTACACCAGGGGCGGCCACGAGCAGTACTTC.

The gene calls are TRBV4-1 and TRBJ2-2; tentative D call: TRBD1 (6 bases). The CDR3 contains 20 residues. Germline V gives CDR1 MGHRA, CDR2 YSYEKL. Between the trimmed V and J ends, which lost 4 bases and 2 bases, there was a span of 26 bases. The CDR3 coding sequence is TGCGCCAGCAGCCCGCCGATTCCCAGGGGTAGGCTAGCTAACACCGGGGAGCTGTTTTTT. Translation: CASSPPIPRGRLANTGELFF.

The chain is built from TRBV4-3 and TRBJ2-3, with D possibly matching TRBD1 (6 bases). Per the germline V gene, CDR1 is LGHNA and CDR2 is YSLEER. The length of the CDR3 is 15 residues. The V end lost 4 bases, the J end lost 3 bases, and 14 bases lay between the germline ends. CDR3 sequence (DNA): TGCGCCAGCAGCCCGGGACAAGGCCCTACAGATACGCAGTATTTT. Protein: CASSPGQGPTDTQYF.

CDR3 DNA sequence: TGTGCCAGTAGACCTAGCGGGATTTCGGATACGCAGTATTTT. It codes for CASRPSGISDTQYF. The V call is TRBV19, the J call TRBJ2-3, with 9 bases that match TRBD2. CDR1 is LNHDA, CDR2 SQIVND, per germline (reference sequence). The CDR3 consists of 14 residues. With V trimmed by 6 bases and J by 6 bases, 7 bases remained unmatched.

The chain links TRBV19 to TRBJ2-7; 10 positions match TRBD1. In germline, CDR1 is LNHDA, CDR2 SQIVND (reference sequence). Unmatched junction bases numbered 5, after V lost 6 bases and J lost 0 bases. The CDR3 totals 15 residues. CDR3 bases: TGTGCCAGTAGGAAGACAGGGGGCCCCTCCTACGAGCAGTACTTC. Translating gives CASRKTGGPSYEQYF.